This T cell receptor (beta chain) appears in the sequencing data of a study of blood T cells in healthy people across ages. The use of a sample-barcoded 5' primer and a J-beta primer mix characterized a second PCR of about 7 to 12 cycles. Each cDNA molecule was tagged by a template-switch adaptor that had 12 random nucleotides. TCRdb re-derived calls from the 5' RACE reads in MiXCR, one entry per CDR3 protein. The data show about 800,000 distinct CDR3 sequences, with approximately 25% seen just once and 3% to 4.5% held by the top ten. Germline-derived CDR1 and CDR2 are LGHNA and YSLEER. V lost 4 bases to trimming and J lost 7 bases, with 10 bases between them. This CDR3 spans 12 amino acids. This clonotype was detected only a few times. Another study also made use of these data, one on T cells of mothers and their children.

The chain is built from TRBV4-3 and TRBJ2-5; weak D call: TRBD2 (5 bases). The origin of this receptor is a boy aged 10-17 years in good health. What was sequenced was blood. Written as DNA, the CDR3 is TGCGCCAGCAGCCTTAACGAGGGGACCCAGTACTTC. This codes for CASSLNEGTQYF.